What follows are 7 T cell receptor beta chains derived from one specimen sequenced in a study of spatial heterogeneity in lung cancer. Time point in this sample: sample taken at primary tumor resection. From tumor, nontumor lung or frozen PBMC, whole RNA was taken unsorted for sequencing. TCRdb fed the 5' RACE reads into MiXCR, producing one record per CDR3 protein. Of 15,000 to 20,000 distinct CDR3 sequences detected, over 20% appear once; the ten largest clones hold roughly a fifth. The sample here was PBMCs, taken at surgery. These receptors all come from a female donor with early-stage non-small cell lung cancer.

The CDR3 bases are TGTGCCAGCAGTACGCGACAGGGCCAATACGAGCAGTACGTC. Protein sequence: CASSTRQGQYEQYV. The gene calls are TRBV27 and TRBJ2-7; TRBD1 agrees at 7 bases. The CDR3 loop spans 14 amino acids. CDR1 and CDR2 (germline): MNHEY, SMNVEV (reference sequence). Trimming removed 5 bases from V and 4 bases from J; junction bases left unmatched: 8.

The chain couples TRBV20-1 to TRBJ1-5; D remains ambiguous. The CDR3 sequence is 15 residues long. With 5 bases removed from V and 3 bases from J, the gap between germline ends came to 17 bases. Germline V gene lookup returns CDR1 DFQATT and CDR2 SNEGSKA (reference sequence). CDR3 region: CSAETYGSANQPQHF. The CDR3, as DNA: TGCAGTGCTGAGACCTACGGTTCCGCCAATCAGCCCCAGCATTTT.

This clonotype has a count of ten or more. V and J are TRBV3-1 and TRBJ1-2, with D maybe TRBD1 (5 bases). Germline V CDR1 and CDR2: LGHDT, YNNKEL (reference sequence). The CDR3 has 15 residues. Trimming took off 4 bases at V and 0 bases at J, with 12 bases between the two ends. The CDR3 region is CASSLGTGANYGYTF. The CDR3 DNA is TGTGCCAGCAGCCTCGGGACGGGAGCTAACTATGGCTACACCTTC.

This chain's CDR3 is CASSPPGPFMNTEAFF. DNA for the CDR3: TGTGCCAGCAGCCCACCAGGCCCTTTTATGAACACTGAAGCTTTCTTT. J is TRBJ1-1 and V is TRBV7-9; no definite D call. V lost 5 bases, J lost 0 bases, and 16 bases lay in between. The germline V gene has CDR1 SEHNR and CDR2 FQNEAQ (reference sequence). CDR3 length: 16 amino acids.

This clonotype appeared many times. The V gene is TRBV24-1, the J gene TRBJ2-1; D is uncertain. Germline CDR1 and CDR2: KGHDR and SFDVKD. This CDR3 comprises 13 residues. V lost 1 base to trimming and J lost 7 bases, with 7 bases between them. The CDR3 sequence is CATSDLVSNEQFF. The CDR3 nucleotides are TGTGCCACCAGTGATTTAGTATCAAATGAGCAGTTCTTC.

This chain joins TRBV7-9 and TRBJ1-6; 8 bases line up with TRBD1. Germline V lookup: CDR1 SEHNR, CDR2 FQNEAQ (reference sequence). CDR3 length equals 15 residues. The J segment lost 6 bases and the V segment lost 5 bases, leaving 6 bases of the junction unmatched. The CDR3 DNA is TGTGCCAGCAGCACCCAGGGGGCGGGTAATTCACCCCTCCACTTT. Translating it yields CASSTQGAGNSPLHF.

This clonotype is medium-sized. The V call is TRBV7-2, the J call TRBJ2-5, with TRBD2 as a possible D gene (6 bases). Germline CDR1 SGHTA, CDR2 FQGNSA. Trimming left V 5 bases short and J 2 bases short, with 18 bases between. The CDR3 loop spans 16 amino acids. The CDR3 sequence: CASSQGSRSGQETQYF. The DNA of the CDR3 is TGTGCCAGCAGCCAAGGGTCTCGTAGCGGTCAAGAGACCCAGTACTTC. Full variable domain (remainder filled in from reference TRBV7-2 and TRBJ2-5): GAGVSQSPSNKVTEKGKDVELRCDPISGHTALYWYRQSLGQGLEFLIYFQGNSAPDKSGLPSDRFSAERTGGSVSTLTIQRTQQEDSAVYLCASSQGSRSGQETQYFGPGTRLLVL.